The 6 T cell receptor beta chains presented below share a single source sample, sequenced in a study of blood T cell repertoires in COVID-19 (TCRdb year 2020). Library preparation was by the immunoSEQ multiplex PCR assay. TCRdb limited this immuneACCESS table to in-frame rearrangements with V and J called. A share of clones is missing; checked studies link under half to unresolved V genes, and the rest is unexplained. The sample table contains more than 120,000 clones; only one count was recorded for about 89% of them. Of the sample, approximately 40% is held by the ten largest clones. The source material was peripheral blood. The receptor source for this set is a middle-aged man who had recovered from COVID-19.

J is TRBJ2-2 and V is TRBV9; 9 bases fit TRBD1. J was trimmed by 5 bases and V by 7 bases; bases with no gene match: 9. The CDR3 extends over 15 amino acids. The germline V gene has CDR1 SGDLS and CDR2 YYNGEE. The CDR3 nucleotides are TGTGCCAGCGGGACGACAGGGGGTGGGACCGGGGAGCTGTTTTTT. Residues: CASGTTGGGTGELFF. Based on the CDR3 plus reference TRBV9 and TRBJ2-2, the full variable domain is DSGVTQTPKHLITATGQRVTLRCSPRSGDLSVYWYQQSLDQGLQFLIQYYNGEERAKGNILERFSAQQFPDLHSELNLSSLELGDSALYFCASGTTGGGTGELFFGEGSRLTVL.

The V call is TRBV4-2, the J call TRBJ2-2, with 9 positions matching TRBD1. V was pared by 0 bases and J by 7 bases, with 3 bases of the junction left unmatched. The CDR3 consists of 15 residues. Germline CDR1 and CDR2: LGHNA and YNFKEQ. The CDR3 is CASSQEDRGSGELFF. In DNA, the CDR3 is TGTGCCAGCAGCCAAGAGGACAGGGGCAGCGGGGAGCTGTTTTTT.

The chain joins TRBV11-3 to TRBJ1-6; 7 positions agree with TRBD1. Germline lookup yields CDR1 SGHNT and CDR2 YENEEA. The CDR3 loop spans 15 amino acids. The ends lost 5 bases at V and 7 bases at J; junction bases unmatched: 8. For the CDR3, the DNA is TGTGCCAGCAGCCGGACCGGGACAGAAAATTCACCCCTCCACTTT. It specifies CASSRTGTENSPLHF.

This chain uses TRBV3-1 (or the pseudogene TRBV3-2) with TRBJ2-3, with 7 bases that match TRBD2. Germline V lookup: CDR1 LGHDT, CDR2 YNNKEL (reference sequence). This CDR3 spans 16 amino acids. V was pared by 4 bases and J by 0 bases, with 7 bases of the junction left unmatched. CDR3 residues: CASSPRISGSTDTQYF. CDR3 DNA sequence: TGTGCCAGCAGCCCCCGAATTAGCGGGAGCACAGATACGCAGTATTTT.

The chain combines TRBV27 with TRBJ2-7; D is perhaps TRBD2 (5 bases). Germline V gene lookup returns CDR1 MNHEY and CDR2 SMNVEV (reference sequence). Trimming pared 6 bases from V and 6 bases from J, leaving 15 bases between. This CDR3 has 13 amino acids. For the CDR3, the DNA is TGTGCCAGCAGCCCCCGGGGTTACGGCGAGCAGTACTTC. This encodes CASSPRGYGEQYF.

The chain is built from TRBV27 and TRBJ1-6; TRBD1 might be the D (5 bases). Germline loops: CDR1 MNHEY, CDR2 SMNVEV (reference sequence). This CDR3 contains 15 residues. Trimming took 6 bases from V and 0 from J, leaving 9 bases between them. CDR3 DNA sequence: TGTGCCAGCAGACAGGAGTCCTCCTATAATTCACCCCTCCACTTT. Translation: CASRQESSYNSPLHF.